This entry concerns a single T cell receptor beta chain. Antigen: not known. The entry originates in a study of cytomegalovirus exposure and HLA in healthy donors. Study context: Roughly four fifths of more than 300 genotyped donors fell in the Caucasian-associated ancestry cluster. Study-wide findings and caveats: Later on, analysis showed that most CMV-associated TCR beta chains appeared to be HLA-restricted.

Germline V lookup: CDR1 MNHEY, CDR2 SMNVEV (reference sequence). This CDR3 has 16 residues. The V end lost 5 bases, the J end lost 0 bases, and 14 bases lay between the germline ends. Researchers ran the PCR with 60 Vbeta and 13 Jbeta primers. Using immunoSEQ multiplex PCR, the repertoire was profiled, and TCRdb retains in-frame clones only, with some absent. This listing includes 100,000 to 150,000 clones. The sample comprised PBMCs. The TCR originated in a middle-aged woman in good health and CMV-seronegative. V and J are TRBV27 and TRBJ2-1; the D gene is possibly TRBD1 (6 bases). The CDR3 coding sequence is TGTGCCAGCAGTCCGACAGGACTGAGCTCCTACAATGAGCAGTTCTTC. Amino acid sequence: CASSPTGLSSYNEQFF.